Listed here are 5 T cell receptor beta chains from one sample, sequenced in a study of cytomegalovirus exposure and HLA in healthy donors. The PCR employed 60 Vbeta primers together with 13 Jbeta primers. Generated by immunoSEQ multiplex PCR, the TCRdb table keeps only in-frame clones and is missing some. Among around 140,000 clones listed, 55% to 80% were seen once. Sequenced material: PBMCs. The receptors shown here come from a middle-aged woman in good health and CMV-seronegative.

V is TRBV19 and J is TRBJ1-5, with 8 bases identical to TRBD1. Germline V gives CDR1 LNHDA, CDR2 SQIVND (reference sequence). This CDR3 comprises 15 residues. With V trimmed by 5 bases and J by 4 bases, 7 bases remained unmatched. The CDR3 bases are TGTGCCAGTAGTGACGGACAGGGAGGAAATCAGCCCCAGCATTTT. This sequence encodes CASSDGQGGNQPQHF.

The chain joins TRBV9 to TRBJ2-1; D may be TRBD2 (5 bases). This CDR3 spans 15 amino acids. Germline loops: CDR1 SGDLS, CDR2 YYNGEE. V lost 0 bases and J lost 0, with 7 bases in between. The CDR3 reads CASSVGAVSYNEQFF. The CDR3 DNA sequence: TGTGCCAGCAGCGTAGGAGCGGTCTCCTACAATGAGCAGTTCTTC.

This clone was seen a few times. The genes are TRBV10-3 and TRBJ2-1; 11 nucleotides align to TRBD2. V lost 4 bases, J lost 4 bases, and 6 bases stayed unmatched. This CDR3 is built from 16 residues. CDR1 and CDR2 from the germline V gene are ENHRY and SYGVKD. The CDR3 region has the DNA TGTGCCATCAGTGGGACTAGCGGGTACCCTTACAATGAGCAGTTCTTC. Its protein is CAISGTSGYPYNEQFF.

The J gene is TRBJ1-1, the V gene TRBV29-1, with unresolved D. Looked up from germline, CDR1 is SQVTM and CDR2 is ANQGSEA. The V gene lost 6 bases and the J gene lost 0 bases, with 17 bases spanning the gap. The CDR3 consists of 15 residues. The CDR3: CSVAYRGIMNTEAFF. The CDR3, as DNA: TGCAGCGTGGCATACCGGGGTATCATGAACACTGAAGCTTTCTTT.

There are a few counts of this clone. The gene calls are TRBV7-8 and TRBJ1-1; TRBD1 agrees at 7 bases. In germline, CDR1 is SGHVS, CDR2 FQNEAQ. V shed 1 base, J shed 4 bases, and the junction held 6 bases outside the gene matches. The CDR3 loop spans 15 amino acids. The CDR3 sequence is CASSLGGQVGTEAFF. The CDR3 DNA sequence: TGTGCCAGCAGCTTAGGAGGACAGGTGGGCACTGAAGCTTTCTTT.